The 2 T cell receptor beta chains listed next were all sequenced from one sample in a study of blood T cell repertoires in COVID-19. Data came from immunoSEQ multiplex PCR; TCRdb stores just in-frame clones and leaves some out. Of a few hundred thousand clones in the sample, roughly nine tenths were seen once. Material for sequencing was PBMCs or T cells enriched from blood (not recorded which). The receptors stem from a woman younger than 30 in a cohort exposed to, infected with or recovered from COVID-19 (not recorded which).

This clone was counted a single time. The CDR3 protein is CASSRFRGTGDAGELFF. CDR3 in DNA: TGTGCCAGCAGCAGATTCCGCGGGACAGGGGACGCCGGGGAGCTGTTTTTT. The rearrangement links TRBV3-1 (or the pseudogene TRBV3-2) to TRBJ2-2, with TRBD1 matching 10 bases. With 5 bases clipped from V and 6 bases from J, the junction kept 12 bases outside the gene matches. The CDR3 loop spans 17 amino acids. Germline values: CDR1 LGHDT, CDR2 YNNKEL (reference sequence).

A note on this clone: The junction and the germline gene differ at one end; a read error may be behind it. The chain links TRBV28 to TRBJ2-1; the match to TRBD2 covers 13 bases. The CDR3 loop spans 15 amino acids. CDR1 and CDR2 (germline): MDHEN, SYDVKM. Here the CDR3 reads CASRARTSGRQGPVF. The CDR3 bases are TGTGCCAGCAGAGCCAGGACTAGCGGGAGACAGGGACCGGTCTTC. The full variable domain, rest sourced from reference TRBV28 and TRBJ2-1, is DVKVTQSSRYLVKRTGEKVFLECVQDMDHENMFWYRQDPGLGLRLIYFSYDVKMKEKGDIPEGYSVSREKKERFSLILESASTNQTSMYLCASRARTSGRQGPVFGPGTRLTVL.